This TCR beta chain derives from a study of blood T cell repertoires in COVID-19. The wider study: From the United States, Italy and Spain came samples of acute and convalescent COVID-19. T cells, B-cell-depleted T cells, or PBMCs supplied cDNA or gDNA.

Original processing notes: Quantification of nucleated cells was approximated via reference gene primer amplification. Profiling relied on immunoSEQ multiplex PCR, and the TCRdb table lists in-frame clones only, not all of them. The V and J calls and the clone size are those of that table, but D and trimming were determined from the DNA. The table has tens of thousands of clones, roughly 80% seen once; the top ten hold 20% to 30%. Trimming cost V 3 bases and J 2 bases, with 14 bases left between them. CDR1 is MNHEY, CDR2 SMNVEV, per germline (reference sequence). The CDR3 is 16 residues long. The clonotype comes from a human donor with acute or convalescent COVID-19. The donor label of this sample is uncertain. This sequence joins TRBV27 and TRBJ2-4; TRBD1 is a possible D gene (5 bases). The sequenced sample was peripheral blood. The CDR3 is CASSFRAGLTKNIQYF. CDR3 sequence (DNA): TGTGCCAGCAGTTTTAGAGCAGGGCTAACCAAAAACATTCAGTACTTC.